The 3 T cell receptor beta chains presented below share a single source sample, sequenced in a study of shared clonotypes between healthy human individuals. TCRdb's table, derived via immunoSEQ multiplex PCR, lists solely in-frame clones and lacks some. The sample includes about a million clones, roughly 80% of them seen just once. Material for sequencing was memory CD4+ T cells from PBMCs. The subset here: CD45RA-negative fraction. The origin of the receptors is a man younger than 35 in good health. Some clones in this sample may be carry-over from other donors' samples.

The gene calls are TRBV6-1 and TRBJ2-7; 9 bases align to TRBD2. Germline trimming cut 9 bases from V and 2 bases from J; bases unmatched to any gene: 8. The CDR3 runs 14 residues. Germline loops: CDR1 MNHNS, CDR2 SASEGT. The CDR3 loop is CASGTAGGAYEQYF. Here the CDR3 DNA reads TGTGCCAGTGGCACAGCGGGAGGCGCCTACGAGCAGTACTTC.

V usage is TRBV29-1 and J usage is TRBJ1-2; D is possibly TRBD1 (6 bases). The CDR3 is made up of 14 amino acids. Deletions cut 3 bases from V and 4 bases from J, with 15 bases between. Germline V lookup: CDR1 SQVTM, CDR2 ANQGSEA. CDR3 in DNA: TGCAGCGTTGACATTGTACAGGGCGGCTATGGCTACACCTTC. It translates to CSVDIVQGGYGYTF.

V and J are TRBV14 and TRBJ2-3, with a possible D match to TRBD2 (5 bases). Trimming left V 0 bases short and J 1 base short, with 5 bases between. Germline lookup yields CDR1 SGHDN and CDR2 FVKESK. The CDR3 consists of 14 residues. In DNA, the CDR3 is TGTGCCAGCAGCCAAGACGGGGGCACAGATACGCAGTATTTT. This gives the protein CASSQDGGTDTQYF. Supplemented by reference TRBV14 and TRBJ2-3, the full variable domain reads EAGVTQFPSHSVIEKGQTVTLRCDPISGHDNLYWYRRVMGKEIKFLLHFVKESKQDESGMPNNRFLAERTGGTYSTLKVQPAELEDSGVYFCASSQDGGTDTQYFGPGTRLTVL.